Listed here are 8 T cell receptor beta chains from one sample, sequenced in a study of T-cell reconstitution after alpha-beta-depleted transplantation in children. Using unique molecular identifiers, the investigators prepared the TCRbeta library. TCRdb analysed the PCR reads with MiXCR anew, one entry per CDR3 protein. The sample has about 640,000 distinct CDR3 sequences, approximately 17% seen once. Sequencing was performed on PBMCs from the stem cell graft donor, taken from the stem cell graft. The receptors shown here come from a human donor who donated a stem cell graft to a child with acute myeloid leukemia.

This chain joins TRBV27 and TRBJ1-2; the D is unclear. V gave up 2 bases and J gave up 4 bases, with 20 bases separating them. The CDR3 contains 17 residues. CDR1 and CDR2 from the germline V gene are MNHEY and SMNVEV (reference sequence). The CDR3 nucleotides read TGTGCCAGCAGTTTAACCCTATATATGGGATTAAGCTATGGCTACACCTTC. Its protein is CASSLTLYMGLSYGYTF.

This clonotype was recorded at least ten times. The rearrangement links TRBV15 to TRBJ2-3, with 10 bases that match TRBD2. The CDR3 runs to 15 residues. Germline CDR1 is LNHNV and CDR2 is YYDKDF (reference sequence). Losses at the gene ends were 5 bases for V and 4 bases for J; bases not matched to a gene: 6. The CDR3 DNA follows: TGTGCCACCAGCGGGTCTAGCGGGGGCGCAGATACGCAGTATTTT. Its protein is CATSGSSGGADTQYF.

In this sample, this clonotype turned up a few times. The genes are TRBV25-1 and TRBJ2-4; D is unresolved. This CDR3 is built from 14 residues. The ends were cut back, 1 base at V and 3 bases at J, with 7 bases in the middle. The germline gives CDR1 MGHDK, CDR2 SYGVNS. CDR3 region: CASSELRHKNIQYF. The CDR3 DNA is TGTGCCAGCAGTGAATTGAGGCACAAAAACATTCAGTACTTC.

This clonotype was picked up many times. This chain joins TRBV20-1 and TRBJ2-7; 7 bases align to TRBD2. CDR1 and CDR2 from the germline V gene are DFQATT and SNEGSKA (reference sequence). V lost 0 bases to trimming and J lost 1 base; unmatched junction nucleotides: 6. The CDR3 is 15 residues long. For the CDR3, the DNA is TGCAGTGCTAGAGATCCAGCGGGGATATCCTACGAGCAGTACTTC. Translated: CSARDPAGISYEQYF.

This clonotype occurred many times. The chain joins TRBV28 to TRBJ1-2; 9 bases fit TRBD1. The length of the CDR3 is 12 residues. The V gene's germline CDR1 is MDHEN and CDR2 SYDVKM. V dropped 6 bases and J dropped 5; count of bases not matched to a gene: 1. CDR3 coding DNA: TGTGCCAGCAGGACAGGGGGTTATGGCTACACCTTC. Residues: CASRTGGYGYTF.

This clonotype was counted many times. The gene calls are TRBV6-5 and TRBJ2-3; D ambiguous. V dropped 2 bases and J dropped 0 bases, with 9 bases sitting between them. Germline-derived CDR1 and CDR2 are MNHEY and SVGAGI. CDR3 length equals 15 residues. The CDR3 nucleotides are TGTGCCAGCAGTTACCTCGGCGGAAGCACAGATACGCAGTATTTT. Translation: CASSYLGGSTDTQYF.

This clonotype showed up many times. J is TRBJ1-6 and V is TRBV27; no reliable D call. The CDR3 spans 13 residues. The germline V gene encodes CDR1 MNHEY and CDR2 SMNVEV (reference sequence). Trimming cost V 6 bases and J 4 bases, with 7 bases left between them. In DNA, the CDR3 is TGTGCCAGCAGACAGTTATATAATTCACCCCTCCACTTT. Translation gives CASRQLYNSPLHF.

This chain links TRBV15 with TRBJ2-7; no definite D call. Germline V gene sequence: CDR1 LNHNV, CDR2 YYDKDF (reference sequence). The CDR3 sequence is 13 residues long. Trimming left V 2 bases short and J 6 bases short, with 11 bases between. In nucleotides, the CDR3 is TGTGCCACCAGCAGACGAGACCTCTCCGAGCAGTACTTC. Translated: CATSRRDLSEQYF.